This TCR beta chain was documented in a study of response to subunit inactivated influenza vaccine. TCRdb re-called the RT-PCR reads with MiXCR, one entry per CDR3 protein. This table has about 570,000 distinct CDR3 sequences, approximately 10% appearing once. The V and J ends lost 6 bases and 0 bases respectively, with 12 bases between them. The CDR3 is made up of 15 amino acids. The same data also went into a second study, on T cells expressing NK-cell markers. As that study records: Beta-chain TCR cDNA was generated via 5'RACE template switching with UMIs. CD3+CD56+NKG2C+, CD3+CD56+NKG2C- and CD3+CD56-NKG2C+ T cells, once sorted, supplied the TCR beta repertoires. Seven donors tested HCMV-seropositive and one tested seronegative among the eight sequenced. The study found dominant NKG2C+ clonotypes at about 1.0-8% of CD8+ T cells in several donors. HCMV specificity of expanded NKG2C+ T cell clones remained unclear.

V usage is TRBV12-3 or TRBV12-4 and J usage is TRBJ1-5, with a tentative D call TRBD1 (5 bases). The TCR comes from a middle-aged man who received an inactivated influenza vaccine. The sequenced sample was PBMCs from blood, obtained on the day of vaccination. DNA of the CDR3: TGTGCCAGCAGGTGGGGGGGTAATAGCAATCAGCCCCAGCATTTT. The encoded protein is CASRWGGNSNQPQHF.